A selection of T cell receptor beta chains follows, all from one sample in a study of blood T cell repertoires in COVID-19. The table came from immunoSEQ multiplex PCR; TCRdb's copy has only in-frame clones and leaves some out. The sample contains about 280,000 clones, 85% of which appear only once. Sequenced material: peripheral blood. The receptors stem from a human donor in a cohort sampled during active COVID-19. Each CDR3 is given with its conserved first and last residue. A D gene is named only where the DNA matches it firmly. Expanded clones are given a class, and other clones once, few, many or no size at all.

J | size | V | D | CDR3 | DNA
TRBJ2-3 | - | TRBV28 | TRBD1 | CASGDSVTSTDTQYF | TGTGCCAGCGGGGACAGCGTAACTAGCACAGATACGCAGTATTTT
TRBJ2-7 | - | TRBV7-9 | TRBD1 | CASSPWGQTYEQYF | TGTGCCAGCAGCCCGTGGGGACAGACCTACGAGCAGTACTTC
TRBJ2-7 | few | TRBV5-1 | TRBD2 | CASTGGNYEQYF | TGCGCCAGCACGGGGGGAAACTACGAGCAGTACTTC
TRBJ2-2 | - | TRBV5-1 | TRBD1 | CASSWGTGATGELFF | TGCGCCAGCAGCTGGGGGACAGGGGCCACCGGGGAGCTGTTTTTT
TRBJ2-1 | - | TRBV19 | TRBD2 | CASRPDVSGRIYNEQFF | TGTGCCAGTAGGCCCGACGTGAGCGGGAGAATCTACAATGAGCAGTTCTTC
TRBJ2-3 | - | TRBV7-9 | TRBD1 | CASRNRQGQTDTQYF | TGTGCCAGCAGAAACAGACAGGGACAGACAGATACGCAGTATTTT
TRBJ1-5 | once | TRBV27 | TRBD1 | CASSRQGGNQPQHF | TGTGCCAGCAGTCGACAGGGAGGAAATCAGCCCCAGCATTTT
TRBJ1-5 | - | TRBV10-3 | TRBD1 | CAISEDRAPKGNQPQHF | TGTGCCATCAGTGAAGACAGGGCCCCCAAGGGCAATCAGCCCCAGCATTTT
TRBJ2-5 | once | TRBV24-1 | - | CATSDAGAWGETQYF | TGTGCCACCAGTGATGCGGGGGCCTGGGGGGAGACCCAGTACTTC
TRBJ2-3 | once | TRBV19 | - | CASSPRKLSTDTQYF | TGTGCCAGTAGCCCTAGGAAACTTAGCACAGATACGCAGTATTTT
TRBJ1-3 | once | TRBV7-9 | - | CASSLIPRNTIYF | TGTGCCAGCAGCTTAATCCCCAGAAACACCATATATTTT
TRBJ2-3 | - | TRBV9 | - | CASSVVSEISTDTQYF | TGTGCCAGCAGCGTAGTATCAGAAATTAGCACAGATACGCAGTATTTT
TRBJ2-1 | - | TRBV18 | TRBD1 | CASSPGQEVSYNEQFF | TGTGCCAGCTCACCGGGACAGGAGGTATCCTACAATGAGCAGTTCTTC
TRBJ1-2 | - | TRBV7-9 | - | CASSATQTGTSNYGYTF | TGTGCCAGCAGCGCCACCCAAACAGGAACCTCTAACTATGGCTACACCTTC
TRBJ2-1 | - | TRBV7-3 | - | CASSLAGRRDNEQFF | TGTGCCAGCAGCTTAGCGGGCAGGAGGGACAATGAGCAGTTCTTC
TRBJ2-7 | - | TRBV18 | - | CASSSTDLNEQYF | TGTGCCAGCTCATCGACAGACCTCAACGAGCAGTACTTC
TRBJ2-6 | few | TRBV28 | - | CASSFLSYSGANVLTF | TGTGCCAGCAGTTTTTTGAGCTACTCTGGGGCCAACGTCCTGACTTTC
TRBJ1-2 | once | TRBV5-1 | TRBD1 | CASSLGTGSRLYGYTF | TGCGCCAGCAGCTTGGGGACAGGGTCGCGGTTGTATGGCTACACCTTC
TRBJ2-1 | few | TRBV30 | TRBD2 | CAWSLGHSGRSINEQFF | TGTGCCTGGAGTCTTGGCCATAGCGGGAGATCAATCAATGAGCAGTTCTTC
TRBJ2-4 | once | TRBV6-5 | TRBD1 | CASRGTGEGIQYF | TGTGCCAGCAGAGGGACAGGGGAAGGCATTCAGTACTTC
TRBJ1-1 | - | TRBV5-5 | TRBD1 | CASSLRDRNTEAFF | TGTGCCAGCAGCTTGCGGGACAGGAACACTGAAGCTTTCTTT
TRBJ2-7 | - | TRBV27 | - | CASSYGGAYEQYF | TGTGCCAGCAGTTATGGCGGGGCCTACGAGCAGTACTTC
TRBJ1-1 | - | TRBV29-1 | - | CSVAMQGARNTEAFF | TGCAGCGTTGCGATGCAGGGTGCTAGGAACACTGAAGCTTTCTTT
TRBJ1-4 | - | TRBV28 | - | CASSRRTARNEKLFF | TGTGCCAGCAGCCGTAGGACAGCGCGAAATGAAAAACTGTTTTTT
TRBJ2-6 | - | TRBV27 | - | CASSLSGANVLTF | TGTGCCAGCTCCCTTTCTGGGGCCAACGTCCTGACTTTC
TRBJ2-7 | - | TRBV11-2 | TRBD1 | CASSHAYVITGDLSYEQYF | TGTGCCAGCAGCCATGCTTATGTCATCACAGGGGATCTTTCCTACGAGCAGTACTTC
TRBJ1-3 | few | TRBV14 | - | CASSQLFGSGNTIYF | TGTGCCAGCAGCCAACTTTTCGGCTCTGGAAACACCATATATTTT
TRBJ1-2 | - | TRBV28 | - | CASSFTQVNYGYTF | TGTGCCAGCAGCTTCACACAGGTGAACTATGGCTACACCTTC
TRBJ1-1 | - | TRBV19 | - | CASSIAGLNTEAFF | TGTGCCAGTAGTATAGCAGGGTTGAACACTGAAGCTTTCTTT